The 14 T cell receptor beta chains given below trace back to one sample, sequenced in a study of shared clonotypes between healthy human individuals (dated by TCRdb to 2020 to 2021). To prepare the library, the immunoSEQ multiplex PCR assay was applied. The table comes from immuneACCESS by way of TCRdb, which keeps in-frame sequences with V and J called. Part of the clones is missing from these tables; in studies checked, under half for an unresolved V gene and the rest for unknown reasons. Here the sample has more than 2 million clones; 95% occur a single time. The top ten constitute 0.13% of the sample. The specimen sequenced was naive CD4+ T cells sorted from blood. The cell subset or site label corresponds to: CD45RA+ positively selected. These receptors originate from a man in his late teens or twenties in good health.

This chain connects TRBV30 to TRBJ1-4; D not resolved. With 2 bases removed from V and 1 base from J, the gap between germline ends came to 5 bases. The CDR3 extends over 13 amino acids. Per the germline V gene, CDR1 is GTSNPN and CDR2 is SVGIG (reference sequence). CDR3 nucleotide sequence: TGTGCCTGGAGTCGGGGAACTAATGAAAAACTGTTTTTT. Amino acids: CAWSRGTNEKLFF.

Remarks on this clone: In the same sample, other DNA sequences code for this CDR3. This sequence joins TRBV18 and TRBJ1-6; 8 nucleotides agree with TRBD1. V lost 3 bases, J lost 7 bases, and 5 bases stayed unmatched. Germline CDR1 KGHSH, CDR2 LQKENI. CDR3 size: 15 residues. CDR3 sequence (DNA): TGTGCCAGCTCACCCGACAGGGGCTGGAATTCACCCCTCCACTTT. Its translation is CASSPDRGWNSPLHF.

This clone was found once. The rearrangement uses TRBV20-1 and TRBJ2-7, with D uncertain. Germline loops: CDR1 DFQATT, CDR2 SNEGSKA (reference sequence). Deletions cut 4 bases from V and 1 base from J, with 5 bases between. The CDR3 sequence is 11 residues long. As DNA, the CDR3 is TGCAGTGCTAAACAGTCCTACGAGCAGTACTTC. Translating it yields CSAKQSYEQYF.

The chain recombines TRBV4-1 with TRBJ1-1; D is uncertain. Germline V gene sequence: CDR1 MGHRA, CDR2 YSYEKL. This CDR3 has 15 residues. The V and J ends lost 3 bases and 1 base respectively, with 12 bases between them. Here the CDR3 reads CASSHFRAQNTEAFF. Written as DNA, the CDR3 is TGCGCCAGCAGCCATTTCCGGGCCCAGAACACTGAAGCTTTCTTT.

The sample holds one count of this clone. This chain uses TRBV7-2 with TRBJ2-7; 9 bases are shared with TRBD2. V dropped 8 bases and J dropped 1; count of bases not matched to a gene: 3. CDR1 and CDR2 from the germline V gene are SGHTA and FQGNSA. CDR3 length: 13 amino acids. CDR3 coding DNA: TGTGCCAGCGGGCGGGAGGGTTCCTACGAGCAGTACTTC. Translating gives CASGREGSYEQYF.

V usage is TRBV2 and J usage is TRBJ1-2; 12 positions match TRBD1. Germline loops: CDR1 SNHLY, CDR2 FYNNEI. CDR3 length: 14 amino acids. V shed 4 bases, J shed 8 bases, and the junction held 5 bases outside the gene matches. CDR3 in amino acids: CASSVEGTGGGYTF. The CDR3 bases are TGTGCCAGCAGTGTCGAAGGGACAGGGGGCGGCTACACCTTC.

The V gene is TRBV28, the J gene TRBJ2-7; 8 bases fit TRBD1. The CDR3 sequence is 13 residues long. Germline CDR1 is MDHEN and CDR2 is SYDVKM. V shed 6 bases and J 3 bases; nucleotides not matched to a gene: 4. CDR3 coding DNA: TGTGCCAGCAGACGGGGGACAGGCTACGAGCAGTACTTC. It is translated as CASRRGTGYEQYF.

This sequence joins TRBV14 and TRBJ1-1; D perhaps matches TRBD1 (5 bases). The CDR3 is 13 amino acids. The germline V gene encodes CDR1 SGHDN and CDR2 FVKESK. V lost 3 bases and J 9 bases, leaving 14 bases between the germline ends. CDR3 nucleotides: TGTGCCAGCAGCCACAGGGAAAGTTCTCAAGCTTTCTTT. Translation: CASSHRESSQAFF. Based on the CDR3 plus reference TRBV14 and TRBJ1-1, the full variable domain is EAGVTQFPSHSVIEKGQTVTLRCDPISGHDNLYWYRRVMGKEIKFLLHFVKESKQDESGMPNNRFLAERTGGTYSTLKVQPAELEDSGVYFCASSHRESSQAFFGQGTRLTVV.

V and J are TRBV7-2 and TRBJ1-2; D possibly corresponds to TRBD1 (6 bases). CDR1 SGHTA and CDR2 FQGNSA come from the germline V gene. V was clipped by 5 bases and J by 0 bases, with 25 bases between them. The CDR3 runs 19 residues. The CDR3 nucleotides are TGTGCCAGCAGCCTTATTTCGGTGGGTGGGGGACACTCTAACTATGGCTACACCTTC. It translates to CASSLISVGGGHSNYGYTF.

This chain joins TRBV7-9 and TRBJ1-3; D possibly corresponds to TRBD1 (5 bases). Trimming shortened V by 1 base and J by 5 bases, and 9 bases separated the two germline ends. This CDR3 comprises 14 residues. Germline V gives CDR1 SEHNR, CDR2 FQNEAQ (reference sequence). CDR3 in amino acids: CASSLEGRRNTIYF. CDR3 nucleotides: TGTGCCAGCAGCTTAGAGGGACGACGAAACACCATATATTTT. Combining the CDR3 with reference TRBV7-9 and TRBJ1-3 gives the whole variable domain DTGVSQNPRHKITKRGQNVTFRCDPISEHNRLYWYRQTLGQGPEFLTYFQNEAQLEKSRLLSDRFSAERPKGSFSTLEIQRTEQGDSAMYLCASSLEGRRNTIYFGEGSWLTVV.

The CDR3 region is CASSPQTGRADTQYF. In nucleotides, the CDR3 is TGCGCCAGCAGCCCGCAGACAGGGAGGGCAGATACGCAGTATTTT. The V gene is TRBV5-1, the J gene TRBJ2-3, with D possibly being TRBD1 or TRBD2 (7 bases each). The germline CDR1 and CDR2 sequences are SGHRS and YFSETQ. The ends were cut back, 4 bases at V and 4 bases at J, with 16 bases in the middle. The CDR3 length is 15 residues.

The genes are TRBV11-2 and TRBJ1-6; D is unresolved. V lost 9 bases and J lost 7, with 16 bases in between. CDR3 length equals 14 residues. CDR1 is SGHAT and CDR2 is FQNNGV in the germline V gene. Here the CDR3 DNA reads TGTGCCAGTTCCCCTTCTGACGGGAATTCACCCCTCCACTTT. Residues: CASSPSDGNSPLHF.

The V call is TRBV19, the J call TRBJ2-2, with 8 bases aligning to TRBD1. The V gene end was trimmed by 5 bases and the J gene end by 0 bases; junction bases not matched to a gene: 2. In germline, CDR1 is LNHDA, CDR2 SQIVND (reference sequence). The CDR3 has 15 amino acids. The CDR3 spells CASSVQGANTGELFF. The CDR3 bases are TGTGCCAGTAGTGTACAGGGGGCGAACACCGGGGAGCTGTTTTTT.

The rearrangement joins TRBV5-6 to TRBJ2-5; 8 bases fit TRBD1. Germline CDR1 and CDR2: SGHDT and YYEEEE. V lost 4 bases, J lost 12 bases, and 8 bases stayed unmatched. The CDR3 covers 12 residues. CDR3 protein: CASSGDRYPEYF. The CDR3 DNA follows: TGTGCCAGCAGCGGGGACAGGTATCCAGAGTACTTC.